The next 6 T cell receptor beta chains were all read from a single sample in a study of CD8+ T cells in alopecia areata. Specified treatment: oral pan-JAK inhibitor, 5-10 mg twice daily. Sequencing templates came from extracted RNA that was reverse transcribed into cDNA. Only in-frame clones appear in the TCRdb table, and some are missing; sequencing was by immunoSEQ multiplex PCR. The sample contains about 200,000 clones, about three fifths of which appear only once. This sample comprised CD4+ T cells sorted from blood, obtained at week 24, from a patient treated with tofacitinib. Source of these receptors: a human donor with alopecia areata.

A few counts support this clone. This chain uses TRBV29-1 with TRBJ2-3; possibly TRBD1 for D (5 bases). CDR1 SQVTM and CDR2 ANQGSEA come from the germline V gene. CDR3 length equals 14 residues. V was trimmed by 4 bases and J by 3 bases, leaving 14 bases between them. This CDR3 is CSVGVSGITDTQYF. CDR3 bases: TGCAGCGTTGGCGTATCAGGGATAACAGATACGCAGTATTTT.

This chain links TRBV7-2 with TRBJ2-1; D is uncertain. Trimming pared 1 base from V and 5 bases from J, leaving 6 bases between. This CDR3 region has 13 residues. The germline CDR1 and CDR2 sequences are SGHTA and FQGNSA. Here the CDR3 DNA reads TGTGCCAGCAGCTTAGTGTCCGACAATGAGCAGTTCTTC. It is translated as CASSLVSDNEQFF.

A single count supports this clone. This chain joins TRBV29-1 and TRBJ2-7; maybe TRBD2 (5 bases). CDR1 is SQVTM, CDR2 ANQGSEA, per germline. CDR3 size: 14 residues. V shed 2 bases and J shed 7 bases, with 18 bases lying between them. In DNA form, the CDR3 reads TGCAGCGTTGAAAGGGCCAGGTCCCCGGGGGAGCAGTACTTC. It specifies CSVERARSPGEQYF.

This rearrangement joins TRBV27 to TRBJ1-2; 9 bases are a match to TRBD1. With V trimmed by 8 bases and J by 12 bases, 16 bases remained unmatched. CDR1 and CDR2 (germline): MNHEY, SMNVEV (reference sequence). This CDR3 is 14 amino acids long. CDR3 in DNA: TGTGCCAGCCGACGCACAGGGGGCGAGGCGGAAAACACCTTC. Protein sequence: CASRRTGGEAENTF.

This clone was seen only a few times. The J gene is TRBJ2-1, the V gene TRBV9; perhaps TRBD2 as D (7 bases). With 4 bases removed from V and 3 bases from J, the gap between germline ends came to 17 bases. The CDR3 spans 16 residues. The germline CDR1 and CDR2 sequences are SGDLS and YYNGEE. The DNA of the CDR3 is TGTGCCAGCAGCCCCGAGGCGGGGGCCATCTACAATGAGCAGTTCTTC. Translated: CASSPEAGAIYNEQFF.

This rearrangement joins TRBV10-3 to TRBJ2-5; possible D gene TRBD1, 6 bases. The length of the CDR3 is 13 residues. V lost 5 bases and J lost 3, with 10 bases in between. From germline, CDR1 is ENHRY and CDR2 SYGVKD. CDR3 DNA: TGTGCCATCAGTCAGGGGCTGGAAGAGACCCAGTACTTC. As protein: CAISQGLEETQYF.